The T cell receptor beta chain described here comes from a study of blood T cell repertoires in COVID-19. Measured with immunoSEQ multiplex PCR; TCRdb has only the in-frame clones, and not every one. The sample holds roughly 74,000 clones, around 88% seen once. The sequencing input was peripheral blood. This sequence originates from a woman older than 75 with active or convalescent COVID-19.

CDR3 amino acids: CASSLTSTNEKLFF. The CDR3 DNA reads as TGTGCCAGCAGCTTAACTTCAACTAATGAAAAACTGTTTTTT. The chain has TRBV7-9 and TRBJ1-4; no firm D call. This CDR3 is 14 amino acids long. V lost 2 bases, J lost 0 bases, and 4 bases lay in between. CDR1 is SEHNR and CDR2 is FQNEAQ in the germline V gene (reference sequence).